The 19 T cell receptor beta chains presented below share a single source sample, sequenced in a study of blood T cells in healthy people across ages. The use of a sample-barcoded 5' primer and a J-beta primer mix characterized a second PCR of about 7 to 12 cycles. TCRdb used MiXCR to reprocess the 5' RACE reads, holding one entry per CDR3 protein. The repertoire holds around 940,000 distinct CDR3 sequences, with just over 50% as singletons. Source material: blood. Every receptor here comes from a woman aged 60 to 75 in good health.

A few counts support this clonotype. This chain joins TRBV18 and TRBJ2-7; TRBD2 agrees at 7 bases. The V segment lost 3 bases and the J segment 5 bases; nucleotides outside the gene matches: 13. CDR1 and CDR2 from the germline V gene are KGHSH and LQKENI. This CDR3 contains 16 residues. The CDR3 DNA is TGTGCCAGCTCACCGACCATGGGGGGGAGTCGGAACGAGCAGTACTTC. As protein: CASSPTMGGSRNEQYF.

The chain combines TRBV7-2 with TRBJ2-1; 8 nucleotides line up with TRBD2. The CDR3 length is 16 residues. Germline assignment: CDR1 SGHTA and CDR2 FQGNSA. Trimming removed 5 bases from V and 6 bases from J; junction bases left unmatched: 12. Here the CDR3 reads CASSPIAGRVGNEQFF. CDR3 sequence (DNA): TGTGCCAGCAGCCCGATAGCGGGAAGGGTGGGCAATGAGCAGTTCTTC.

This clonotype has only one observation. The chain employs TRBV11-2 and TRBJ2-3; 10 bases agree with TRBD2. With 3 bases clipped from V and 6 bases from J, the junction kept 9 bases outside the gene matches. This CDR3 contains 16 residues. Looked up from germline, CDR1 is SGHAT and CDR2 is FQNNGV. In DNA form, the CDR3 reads TGTGCCAGCAGCTTGCTCAGCGGGAGGGGAAGCGATACGCAGTATTTT. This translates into CASSLLSGRGSDTQYF.

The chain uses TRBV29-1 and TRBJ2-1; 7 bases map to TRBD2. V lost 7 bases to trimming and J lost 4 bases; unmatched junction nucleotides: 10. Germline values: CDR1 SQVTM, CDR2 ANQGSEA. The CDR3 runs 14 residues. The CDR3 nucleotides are TGCAGCGGGTTTGGGCGGGAGTTGTACAATGAGCAGTTCTTC. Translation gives CSGFGRELYNEQFF.

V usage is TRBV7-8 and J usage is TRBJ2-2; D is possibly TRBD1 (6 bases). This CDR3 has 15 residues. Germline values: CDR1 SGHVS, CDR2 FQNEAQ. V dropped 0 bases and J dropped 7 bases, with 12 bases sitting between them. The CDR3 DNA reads TGTGCCAGCAGCTTAGCGCACAGGGCCCACGGGGAGCTGTTTTTT. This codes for CASSLAHRAHGELFF.

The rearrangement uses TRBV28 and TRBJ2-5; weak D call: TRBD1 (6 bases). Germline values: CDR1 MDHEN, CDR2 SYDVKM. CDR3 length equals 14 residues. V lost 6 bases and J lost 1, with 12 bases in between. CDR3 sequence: CASRGWTVQETQYF. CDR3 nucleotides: TGTGCCAGCAGGGGCTGGACAGTCCAAGAGACCCAGTACTTC.

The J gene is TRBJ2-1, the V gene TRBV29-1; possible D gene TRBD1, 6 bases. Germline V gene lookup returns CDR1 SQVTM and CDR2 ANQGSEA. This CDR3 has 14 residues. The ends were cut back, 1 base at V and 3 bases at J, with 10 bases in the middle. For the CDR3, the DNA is TGCAGCGTTGAAGGGGACACCAACTACAATGAGCAGTTCTTC. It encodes CSVEGDTNYNEQFF.

CDR3 in amino acids: CASKKASPLTDTQYF. CDR3 nucleotides: TGTGCCAGCAAAAAAGCGTCGCCACTCACAGATACGCAGTATTTT. The chain recombines TRBV2 with TRBJ2-3; D is unresolved. The CDR3 totals 15 residues. Trimming removed 7 bases at V and 2 bases at J, with 16 bases between. Per germline, CDR1 SNHLY and CDR2 FYNNEI.

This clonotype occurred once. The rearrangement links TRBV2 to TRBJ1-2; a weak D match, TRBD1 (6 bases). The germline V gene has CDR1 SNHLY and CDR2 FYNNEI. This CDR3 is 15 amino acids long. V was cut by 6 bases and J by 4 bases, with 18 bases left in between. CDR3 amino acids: CASRGEFAGAYGYTF. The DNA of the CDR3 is TGTGCCAGCAGGGGGGAGTTTGCAGGGGCCTATGGCTACACCTTC.

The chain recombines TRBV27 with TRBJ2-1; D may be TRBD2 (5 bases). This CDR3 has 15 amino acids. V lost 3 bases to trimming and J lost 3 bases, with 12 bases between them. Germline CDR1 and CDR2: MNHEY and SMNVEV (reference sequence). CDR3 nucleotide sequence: TGTGCCAGCAGTTTTTACTGGGGAGACTACAATGAGCAGTTCTTC. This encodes CASSFYWGDYNEQFF.

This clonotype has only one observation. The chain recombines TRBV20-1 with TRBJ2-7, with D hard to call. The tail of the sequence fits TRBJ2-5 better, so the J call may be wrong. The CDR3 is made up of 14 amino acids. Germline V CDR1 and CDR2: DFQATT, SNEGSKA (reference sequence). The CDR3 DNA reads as TGCAGTGCTAGAGATCGGCAGCGAGGAGAGACCCAGTACTTC. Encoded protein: CSARDRQRGETQYF.

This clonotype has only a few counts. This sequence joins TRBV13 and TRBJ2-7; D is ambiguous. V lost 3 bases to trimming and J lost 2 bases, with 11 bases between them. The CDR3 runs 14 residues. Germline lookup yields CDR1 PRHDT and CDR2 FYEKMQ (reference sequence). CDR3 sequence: CASSFSGAPYEQYF. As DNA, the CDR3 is TGTGCCAGCAGCTTCTCAGGAGCCCCCTACGAGCAGTACTTC.

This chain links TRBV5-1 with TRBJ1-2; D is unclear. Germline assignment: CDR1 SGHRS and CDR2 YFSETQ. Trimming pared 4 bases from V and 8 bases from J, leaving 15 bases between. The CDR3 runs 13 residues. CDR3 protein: CASSTGPGGGYTF. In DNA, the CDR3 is TGCGCCAGCAGCACCGGGCCGGGCGGCGGCTACACCTTC.

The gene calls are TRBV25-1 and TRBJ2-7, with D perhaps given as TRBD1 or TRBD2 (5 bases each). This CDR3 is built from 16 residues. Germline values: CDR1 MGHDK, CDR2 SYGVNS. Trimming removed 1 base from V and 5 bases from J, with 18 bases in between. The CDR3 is CASSESGAGNFNEQYF. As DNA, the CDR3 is TGTGCCAGCAGTGAATCCGGGGCAGGGAATTTCAACGAGCAGTACTTC.

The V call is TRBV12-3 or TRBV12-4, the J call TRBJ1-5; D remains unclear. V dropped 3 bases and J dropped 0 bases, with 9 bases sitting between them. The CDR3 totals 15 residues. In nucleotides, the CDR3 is TGTGCCAGCAGTTTTTATCATCGTAGCAATCAGCCCCAGCATTTT. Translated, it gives CASSFYHRSNQPQHF.

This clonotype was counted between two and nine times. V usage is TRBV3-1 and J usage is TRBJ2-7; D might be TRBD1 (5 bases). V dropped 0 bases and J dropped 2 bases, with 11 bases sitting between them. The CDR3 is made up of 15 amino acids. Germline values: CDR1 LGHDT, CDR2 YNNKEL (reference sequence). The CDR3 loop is CASSQEPGSAYEQYF. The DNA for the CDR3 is TGTGCCAGCAGCCAAGAACCAGGGTCGGCCTACGAGCAGTACTTC.

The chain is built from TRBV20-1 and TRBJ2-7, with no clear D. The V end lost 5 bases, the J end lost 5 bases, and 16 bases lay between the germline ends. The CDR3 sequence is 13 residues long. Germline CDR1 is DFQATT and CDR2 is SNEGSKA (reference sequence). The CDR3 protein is CSAPHPFRNEQYF. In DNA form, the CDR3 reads TGCAGTGCTCCCCACCCGTTTCGGAACGAGCAGTACTTC.

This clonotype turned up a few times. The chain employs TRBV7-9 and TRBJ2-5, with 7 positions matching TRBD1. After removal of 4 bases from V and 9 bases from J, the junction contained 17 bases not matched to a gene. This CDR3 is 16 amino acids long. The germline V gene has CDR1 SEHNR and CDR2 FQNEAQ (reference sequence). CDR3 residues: CASSSLTGTAVGAQYF. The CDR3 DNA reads TGTGCCAGCAGCTCTCTTACCGGGACAGCGGTTGGGGCCCAGTACTTC.

This CDR3 is CASSASSGHTDTQYF. The CDR3 DNA follows: TGTGCCAGCAGCGCTTCTAGCGGACACACAGATACGCAGTATTTT. The gene calls are TRBV9 and TRBJ2-3; 7 positions agree with TRBD2. The CDR3 is 15 amino acids. CDR1 and CDR2 (germline): SGDLS, YYNGEE. Trimming took 3 bases from V and 2 from J; bases not matched to a gene: 6.